This T cell receptor beta chain originates from a study of blood T cells in healthy people across ages. CDR1 and CDR2 from the germline V gene are SGHAT and FQNNGV. The CDR3 consists of 18 residues. Between the trimmed V and J ends, which lost 1 base and 2 bases, there was a span of 21 bases. Study-wide results and caveats: A greater number of naive CD4+ cells and higher diversity distinguished long-lived donors from aged donors.

Together with a sample-barcoded 5' primer, a J-beta primer mix was included in a second PCR lasting about 6 to 12 cycles. Each single sample gave us at least 2.5 million CDR3-containing paired-end reads. TCRdb recomputed calls from the 5' RACE reads with MiXCR, one row per CDR3 protein. The sample includes around 500,000 distinct CDR3 sequences, about 27% of them seen just once. In this sample, this clonotype turned up a few times. Its antigen is unknown. The same data also contributed to another study, on T cells of mothers and their children. That publication notes: Unrelated pairs and related pairs have their TCR recombination output shaped similarly by thymic selection.

V and J are TRBV11-2 and TRBJ2-7; D may match TRBD1 or TRBD2 (5 bases each). The receptor comes from a boy aged 2 to 9 in good health. Sequenced material: blood. The CDR3 DNA sequence: TGTGCCAGCAGCTTAGTGCGGTTGGTGGGACGGAAGCCCTACGAGCAGTACTTC. This gives the protein CASSLVRLVGRKPYEQYF.